Given below is one TCR beta chain in context. Antigen unknown. PCR employed 60 Vbeta and 13 Jbeta primers. Profiling relied on immunoSEQ multiplex PCR, and the TCRdb table lists in-frame clones only, not all of them. The sample records about 130,000 clones, around 83% being singletons. These data belong to a study of cytomegalovirus exposure and HLA in healthy donors. General study points: Exclusion as indistinguishable affected some V segments, including TRBV6-2 and TRBV6-3. TCR beta chain V- and J-gene trimming was linked, in a later analysis, to a missense variant in DCLRE1C. No immune exposure information besides CMV serostatus was available. Compared with the roughly 700-donor mean, an Asian-associated ancestry cluster reportedly had fewer N-insertions, according to a later analysis.

Per the germline V gene, CDR1 is SGHDN and CDR2 is FVKESK. V lost 0 bases and J lost 3, with 9 bases in between. This CDR3 is 14 amino acids long. Sequenced material: PBMCs. This sequence originates from a human donor in good health. The chain links TRBV14 to TRBJ2-7; D ambiguous. The CDR3 region is CASSQEGYHYEQYF. The CDR3 nucleotides read TGTGCCAGCAGCCAAGAGGGCTATCACTACGAGCAGTACTTC.